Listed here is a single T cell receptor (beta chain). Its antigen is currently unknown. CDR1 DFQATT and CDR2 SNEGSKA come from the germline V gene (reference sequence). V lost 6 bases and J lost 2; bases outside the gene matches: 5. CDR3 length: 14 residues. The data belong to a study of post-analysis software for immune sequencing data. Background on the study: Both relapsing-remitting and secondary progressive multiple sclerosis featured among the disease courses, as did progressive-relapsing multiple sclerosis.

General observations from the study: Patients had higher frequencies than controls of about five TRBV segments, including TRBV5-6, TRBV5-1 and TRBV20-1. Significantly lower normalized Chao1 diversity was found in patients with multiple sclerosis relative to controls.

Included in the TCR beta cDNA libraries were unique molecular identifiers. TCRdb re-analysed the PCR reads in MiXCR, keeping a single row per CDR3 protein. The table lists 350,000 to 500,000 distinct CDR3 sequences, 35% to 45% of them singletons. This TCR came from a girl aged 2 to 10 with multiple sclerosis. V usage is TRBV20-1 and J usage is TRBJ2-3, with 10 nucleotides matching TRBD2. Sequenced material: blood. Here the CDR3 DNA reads TGCAGTGCCGAAGGACTAGCGGACACAGATACGCAGTATTTT. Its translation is CSAEGLADTDTQYF.